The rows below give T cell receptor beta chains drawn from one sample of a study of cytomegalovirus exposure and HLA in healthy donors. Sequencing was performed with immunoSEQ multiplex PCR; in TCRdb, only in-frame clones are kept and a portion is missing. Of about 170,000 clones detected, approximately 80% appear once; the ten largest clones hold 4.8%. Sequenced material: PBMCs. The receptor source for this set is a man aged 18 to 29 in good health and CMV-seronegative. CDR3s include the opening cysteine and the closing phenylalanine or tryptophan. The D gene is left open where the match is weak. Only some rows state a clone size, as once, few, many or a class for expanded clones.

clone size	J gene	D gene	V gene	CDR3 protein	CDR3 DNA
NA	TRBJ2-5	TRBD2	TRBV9	CASSTGLAFQETQYF	TGTGCCAGCAGCACCGGACTAGCGTTTCAAGAGACCCAGTACTTC
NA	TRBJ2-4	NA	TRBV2	CASSETGLRAKNIQYF	TGTGCCAGCAGTGAAACAGGTTTAAGAGCCAAAAACATTCAGTACTTC
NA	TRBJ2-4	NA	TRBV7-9	CASSLSLGNIQYF	TGTGCCAGCAGCCTAAGCCTCGGGAACATTCAGTACTTC
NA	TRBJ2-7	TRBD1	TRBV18	CASSIRTGIYEQYF	TGTGCCAGCTCAATCCGGACAGGAATCTACGAGCAGTACTTC
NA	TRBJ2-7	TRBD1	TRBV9	CASSVTDRGNEQYF	TGTGCCAGCAGCGTAACGGACAGGGGGAACGAGCAGTACTTC
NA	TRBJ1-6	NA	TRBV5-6	CASSVRQVNNSPLHF	TGTGCCAGCAGCGTACGGCAGGTCAATAATTCACCCCTCCACTTT
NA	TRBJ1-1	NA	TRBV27	CASRPGPLVEAFF	TGTGCCAGCAGACCGGGTCCATTGGTTGAAGCTTTCTTT
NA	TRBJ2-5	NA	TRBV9	CASSVAPLRETQYF	TGTGCCAGCAGCGTAGCTCCTCTCAGAGAGACCCAGTACTTC
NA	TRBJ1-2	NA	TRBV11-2	CASSILSTQQGRYTF	TGTGCCAGCAGCATCTTATCTACTCAACAGGGTCGCTACACCTTC
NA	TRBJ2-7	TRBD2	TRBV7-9	CASSSGGLAGSYEQYF	TGTGCCAGCAGCTCCGGGGGACTAGCGGGGAGCTACGAGCAGTACTTC
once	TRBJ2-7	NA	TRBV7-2	CASSPYFDRGSYEQYF	TGTGCCAGCAGCCCCTACTTTGATCGCGGCTCCTACGAGCAGTACTTC
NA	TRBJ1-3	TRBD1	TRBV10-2	CASRRFVDRDLSGNTIYF	TGCGCCAGCAGACGGTTCGTGGACAGGGACCTCTCTGGAAACACCATATATTTT
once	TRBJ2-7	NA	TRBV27	CASSFRRGGFYEQYF	TGTGCCAGCAGTTTTAGGAGGGGAGGTTTCTACGAGCAGTACTTC
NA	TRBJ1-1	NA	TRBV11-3	CASSLGEGWTEAFF	TGTGCCAGCAGCTTAGGGGAGGGGTGGACTGAAGCTTTCTTT
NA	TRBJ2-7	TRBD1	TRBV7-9	CASSDHRGRFSYEQYF	TGTGCCAGCAGCGACCACAGGGGTCGATTTTCCTACGAGCAGTACTTC